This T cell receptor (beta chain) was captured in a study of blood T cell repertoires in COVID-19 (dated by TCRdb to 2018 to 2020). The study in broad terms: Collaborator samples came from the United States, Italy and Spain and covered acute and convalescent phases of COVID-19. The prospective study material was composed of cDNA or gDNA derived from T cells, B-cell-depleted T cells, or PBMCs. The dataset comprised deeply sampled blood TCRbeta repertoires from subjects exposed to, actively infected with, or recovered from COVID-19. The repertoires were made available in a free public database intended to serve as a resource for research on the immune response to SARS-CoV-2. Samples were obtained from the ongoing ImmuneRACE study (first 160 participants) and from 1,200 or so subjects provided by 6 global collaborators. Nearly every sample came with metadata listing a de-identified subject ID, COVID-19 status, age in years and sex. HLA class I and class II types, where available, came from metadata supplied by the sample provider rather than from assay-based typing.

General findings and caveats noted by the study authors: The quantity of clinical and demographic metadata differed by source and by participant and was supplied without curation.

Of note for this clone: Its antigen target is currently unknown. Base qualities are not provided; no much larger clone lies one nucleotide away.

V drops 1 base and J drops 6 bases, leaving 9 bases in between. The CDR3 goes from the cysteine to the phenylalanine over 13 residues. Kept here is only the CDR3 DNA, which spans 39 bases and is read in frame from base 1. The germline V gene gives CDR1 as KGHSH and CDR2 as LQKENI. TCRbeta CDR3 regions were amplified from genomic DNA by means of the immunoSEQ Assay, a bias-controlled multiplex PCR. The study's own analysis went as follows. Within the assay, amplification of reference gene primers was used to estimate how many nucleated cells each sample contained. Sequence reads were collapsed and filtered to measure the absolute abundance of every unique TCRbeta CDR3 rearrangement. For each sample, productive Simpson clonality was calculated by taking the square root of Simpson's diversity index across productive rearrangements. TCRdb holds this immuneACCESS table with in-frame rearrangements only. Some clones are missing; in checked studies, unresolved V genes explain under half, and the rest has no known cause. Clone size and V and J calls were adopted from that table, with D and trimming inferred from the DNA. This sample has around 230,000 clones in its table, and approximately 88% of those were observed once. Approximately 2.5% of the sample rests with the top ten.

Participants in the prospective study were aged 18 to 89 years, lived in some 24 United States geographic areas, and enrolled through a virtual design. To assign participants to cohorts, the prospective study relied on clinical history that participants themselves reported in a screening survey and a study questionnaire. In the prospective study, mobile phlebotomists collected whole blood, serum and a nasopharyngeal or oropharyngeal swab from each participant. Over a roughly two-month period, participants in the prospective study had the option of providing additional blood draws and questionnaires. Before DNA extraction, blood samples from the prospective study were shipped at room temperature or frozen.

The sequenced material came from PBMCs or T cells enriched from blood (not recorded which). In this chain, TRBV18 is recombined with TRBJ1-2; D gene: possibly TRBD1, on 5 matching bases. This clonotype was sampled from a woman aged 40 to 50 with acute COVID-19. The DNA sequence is TGTGCCAGCTCACCACAGGGAGGGGATGGCTACACCTTC. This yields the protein CASSPQGGDGYTF.